This T cell receptor beta chain was sequenced during a study of post-analysis software for immune sequencing data. Study information: As for disease course, relapsing-remitting, secondary progressive and progressive-relapsing multiple sclerosis were all included. General study results and limits: In patients, TRBV5-6, TRBV5-1 and TRBV20-1 belonged to four or five TRBV segments found more frequently than in controls. Relative to controls, patients with multiple sclerosis showed significantly lower normalized Chao1 diversity. Analysis by F measure revealed that same-batch samples clustered strongly together.

V lost 0 bases and J lost 3; bases outside the gene matches: 10. The CDR3 sequence is 18 residues long. The germline CDR1 and CDR2 sequences are LGHNA and YNFKEQ. This clonotype was counted a few times. Its target is unknown. TCR beta libraries were prepared from cDNA with unique molecular identifiers. When roughly 0.9 to 10 million T cells were used, they gave some 520,000 cDNA molecules. Using its own MiXCR run on the PCR reads, TCRdb lists one record per CDR3 protein. The table includes hundreds of thousands of distinct CDR3 sequences, over 45% detected once. The sequencing sample was made of blood. This clonotype was obtained from a girl aged 2-15 years with multiple sclerosis. The chain uses TRBV4-2 and TRBJ2-1, with 8 bases aligning to TRBD2. CDR3 coding DNA: TGTGCCAGCAGCCAAGACTGGGCTAGCGGGTTTGACTACAATGAGCAGTTCTTC. Protein sequence: CASSQDWASGFDYNEQFF.